Given below is one T cell receptor (beta chain) in context. With 5 bases removed from V and 2 bases from J, the gap between germline ends came to 12 bases. This CDR3 contains 14 residues. The germline CDR1 and CDR2 sequences are SGHTA and FQGTGA. These data are taken from a study of blood T cell repertoires in COVID-19. Overall study context: The origin of the acute and convalescent COVID-19 samples was the United States, Italy and Spain.

Measured with immunoSEQ multiplex PCR; TCRdb has only the in-frame clones, and not every one. The sample includes some 220,000 clones, around 85% seen only once; the top ten take about 2.5%. Sequenced input: peripheral blood. V usage is TRBV7-3 and J usage is TRBJ1-1; D unresolved. The TCR sequence derives from a woman aged 70-85 years with COVID-19, enrolled during active disease. The DNA for the CDR3 is TGTGCCAGCAGCCCACGGGGTGATAACACTGAAGCTTTCTTT. This sequence encodes CASSPRGDNTEAFF.